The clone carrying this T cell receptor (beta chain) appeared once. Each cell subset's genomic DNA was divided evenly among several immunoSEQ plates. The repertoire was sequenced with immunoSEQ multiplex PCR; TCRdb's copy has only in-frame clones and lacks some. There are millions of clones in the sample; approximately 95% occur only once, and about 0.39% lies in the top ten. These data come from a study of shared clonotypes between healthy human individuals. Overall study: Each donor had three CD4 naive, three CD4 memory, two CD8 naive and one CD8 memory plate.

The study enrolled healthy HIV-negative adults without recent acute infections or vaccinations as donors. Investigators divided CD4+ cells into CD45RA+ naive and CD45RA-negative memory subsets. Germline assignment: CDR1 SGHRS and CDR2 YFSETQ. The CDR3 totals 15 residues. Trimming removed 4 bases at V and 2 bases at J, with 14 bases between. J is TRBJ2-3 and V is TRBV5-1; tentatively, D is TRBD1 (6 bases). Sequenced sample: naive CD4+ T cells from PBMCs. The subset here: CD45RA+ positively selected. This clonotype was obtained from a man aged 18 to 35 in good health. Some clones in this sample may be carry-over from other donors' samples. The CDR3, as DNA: TGCGCCAGCAGCGGAGGCGCAGGGGCCACAGATACGCAGTATTTT. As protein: CASSGGAGATDTQYF.